This T cell receptor (beta chain) is drawn from a study of shared clonotypes between healthy human individuals. The V and J ends lost 6 bases and 7 bases, in that order; junction bases with no gene match: 10. CDR1 and CDR2 (germline): MNHNS, SASEGT. CDR3 length: 15 amino acids. It was across several immunoSEQ plates that each subset's genomic DNA was evenly split. Assay used: immunoSEQ multiplex PCR; TCRdb lists only in-frame clones, some missing. The repertoire has about 710,000 clones, roughly 72% of them found once; the top ten carry more than 1.5%. The TCR sequence derives from a woman aged 25 to 39 in good health. Sequenced input: memory CD4+ T cells sorted from blood. Subset indicated: CD45RA-negative fraction. The V call is TRBV6-1, the J call TRBJ2-2; the match to TRBD1 covers 8 bases. The CDR3 nucleotides are TGTGCCAGCAGCAAAACTCAGGGGGCGCACGGGGAGCTGTTTTTT. Its protein product is CASSKTQGAHGELFF.